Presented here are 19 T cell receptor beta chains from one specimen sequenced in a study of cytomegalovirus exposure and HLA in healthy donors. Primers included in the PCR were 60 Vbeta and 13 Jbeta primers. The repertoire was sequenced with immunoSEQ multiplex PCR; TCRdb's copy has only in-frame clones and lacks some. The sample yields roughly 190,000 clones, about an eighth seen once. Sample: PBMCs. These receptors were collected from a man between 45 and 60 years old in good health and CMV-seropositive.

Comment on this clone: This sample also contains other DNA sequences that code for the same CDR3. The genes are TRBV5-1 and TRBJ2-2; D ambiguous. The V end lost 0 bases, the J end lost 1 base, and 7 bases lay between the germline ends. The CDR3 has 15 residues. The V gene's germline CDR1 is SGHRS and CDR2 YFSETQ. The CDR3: CASSLEAGNTGELFF. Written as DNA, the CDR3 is TGCGCCAGCAGCTTGGAGGCAGGGAACACCGGGGAGCTGTTTTTT.

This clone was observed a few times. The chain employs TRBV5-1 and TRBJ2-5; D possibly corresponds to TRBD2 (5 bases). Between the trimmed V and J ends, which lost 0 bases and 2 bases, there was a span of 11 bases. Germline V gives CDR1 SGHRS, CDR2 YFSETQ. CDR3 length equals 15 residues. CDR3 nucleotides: TGCGCCAGCAGCTTGGAAGACGGGGTTCAAGAGACCCAGTACTTC. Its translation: CASSLEDGVQETQYF.

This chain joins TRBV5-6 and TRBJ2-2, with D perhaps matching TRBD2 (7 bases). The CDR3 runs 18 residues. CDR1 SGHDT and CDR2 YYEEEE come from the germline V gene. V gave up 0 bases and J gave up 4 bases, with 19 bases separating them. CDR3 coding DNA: TGTGCCAGCAGCTTGGTCGGGGGGCAAGGAGTCAGCACCGGGGAGCTGTTTTTT. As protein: CASSLVGGQGVSTGELFF.

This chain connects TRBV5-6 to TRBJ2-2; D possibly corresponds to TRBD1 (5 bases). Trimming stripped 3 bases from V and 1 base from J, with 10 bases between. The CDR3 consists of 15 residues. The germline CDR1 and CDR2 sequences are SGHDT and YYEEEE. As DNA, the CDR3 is TGTGCCAGCAGCTGGATGACAGTGAACACCGGGGAGCTGTTTTTT. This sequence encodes CASSWMTVNTGELFF.

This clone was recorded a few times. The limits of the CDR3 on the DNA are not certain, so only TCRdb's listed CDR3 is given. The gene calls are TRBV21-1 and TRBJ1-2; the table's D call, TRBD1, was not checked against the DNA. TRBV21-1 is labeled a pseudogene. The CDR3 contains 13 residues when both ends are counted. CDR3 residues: CASAVGQGNGYTF.

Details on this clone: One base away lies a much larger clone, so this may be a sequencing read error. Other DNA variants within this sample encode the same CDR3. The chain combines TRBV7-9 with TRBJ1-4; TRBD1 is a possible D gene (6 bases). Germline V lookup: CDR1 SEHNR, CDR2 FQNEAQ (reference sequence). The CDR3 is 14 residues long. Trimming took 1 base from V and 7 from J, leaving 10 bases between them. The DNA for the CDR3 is TGTGCCAGCAGCTTAGGGCAGGGGAGTGAAAAACTGTTTTTT. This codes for CASSLGQGSEKLFF.

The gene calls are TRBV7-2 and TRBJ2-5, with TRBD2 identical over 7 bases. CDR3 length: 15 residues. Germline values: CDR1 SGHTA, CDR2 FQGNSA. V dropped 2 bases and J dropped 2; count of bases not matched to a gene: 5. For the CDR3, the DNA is TGTGCCAGCAGCTTACAGGGAGGGGTACAAGAGACCCAGTACTTC. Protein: CASSLQGGVQETQYF. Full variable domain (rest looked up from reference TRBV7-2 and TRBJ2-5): GAGVSQSPSNKVTEKGKDVELRCDPISGHTALYWYRQSLGQGLEFLIYFQGNSAPDKSGLPSDRFSAERTGGSVSTLTIQRTQQEDSAVYLCASSLQGGVQETQYFGPGTRLLVL.

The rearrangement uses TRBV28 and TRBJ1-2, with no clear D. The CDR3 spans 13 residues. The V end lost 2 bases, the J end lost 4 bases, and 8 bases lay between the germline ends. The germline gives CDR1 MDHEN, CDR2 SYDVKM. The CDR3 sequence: CASSLPEGYGYTF. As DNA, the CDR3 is TGTGCCAGCAGTTTACCCGAGGGCTATGGCTACACCTTC.

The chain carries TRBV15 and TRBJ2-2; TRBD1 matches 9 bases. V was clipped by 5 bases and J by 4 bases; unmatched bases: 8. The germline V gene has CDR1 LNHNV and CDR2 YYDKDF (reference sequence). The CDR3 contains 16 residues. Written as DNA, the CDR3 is TGTGCCACCAGCGAAGGGACAGGGATGCCCACCGGGGAGCTGTTTTTT. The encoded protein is CATSEGTGMPTGELFF.

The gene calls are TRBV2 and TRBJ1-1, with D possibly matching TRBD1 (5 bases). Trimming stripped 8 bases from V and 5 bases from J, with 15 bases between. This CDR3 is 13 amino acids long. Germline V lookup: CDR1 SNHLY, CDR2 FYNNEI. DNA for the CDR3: TGTGCCAGCGTTGGGGCTGAAGGAACTGAAGCTTTCTTT. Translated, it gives CASVGAEGTEAFF.

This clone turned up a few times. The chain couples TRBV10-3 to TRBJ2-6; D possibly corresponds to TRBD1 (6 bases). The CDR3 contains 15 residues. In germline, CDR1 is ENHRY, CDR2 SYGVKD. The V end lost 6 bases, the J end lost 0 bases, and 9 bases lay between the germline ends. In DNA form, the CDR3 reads TGTGCCATCAGATTACAGGGCTCTGGGGCCAACGTCCTGACTTTC. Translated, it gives CAIRLQGSGANVLTF.

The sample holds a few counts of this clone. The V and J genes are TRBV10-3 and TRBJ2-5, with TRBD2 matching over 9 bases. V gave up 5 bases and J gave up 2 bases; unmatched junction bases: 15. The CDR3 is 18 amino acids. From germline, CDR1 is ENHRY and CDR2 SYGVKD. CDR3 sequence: CAISQKLGGGASQETQYF. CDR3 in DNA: TGTGCCATCAGTCAAAAATTGGGCGGGGGGGCCTCACAAGAGACCCAGTACTTC.

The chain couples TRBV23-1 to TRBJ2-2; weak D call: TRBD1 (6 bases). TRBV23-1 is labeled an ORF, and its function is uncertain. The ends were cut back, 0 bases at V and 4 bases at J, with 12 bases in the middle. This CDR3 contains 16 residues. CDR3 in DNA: TGCGCCAGCAGTCAATCAGACCAGGGGACCACCGGGGAGCTGTTTTTT. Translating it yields CASSQSDQGTTGELFF.

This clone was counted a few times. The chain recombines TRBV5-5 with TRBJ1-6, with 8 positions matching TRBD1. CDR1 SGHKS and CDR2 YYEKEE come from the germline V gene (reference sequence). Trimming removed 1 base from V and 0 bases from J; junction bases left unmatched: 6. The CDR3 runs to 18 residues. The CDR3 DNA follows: TGTGCCAGCAGCTTGAGGGACAGGTCAAGCTCCTATAATTCACCCCTCCACTTT. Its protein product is CASSLRDRSSSYNSPLHF.

The CDR3 region has the DNA TGTGCCAGCAGAAACAGGTTGGTCACAGATACGCAGTATTTT. It yields the protein CASRNRLVTDTQYF. The rearrangement links TRBV2 to TRBJ2-3, with D maybe TRBD1 (5 bases). Trimming cost V 6 bases and J 2 bases, with 12 bases left between them. Germline CDR1 SNHLY, CDR2 FYNNEI. This CDR3 is built from 14 residues.

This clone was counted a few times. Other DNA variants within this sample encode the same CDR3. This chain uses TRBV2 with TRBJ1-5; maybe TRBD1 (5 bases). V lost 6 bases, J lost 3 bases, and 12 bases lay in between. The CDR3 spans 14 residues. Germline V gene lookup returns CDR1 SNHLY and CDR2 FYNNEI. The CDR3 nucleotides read TGTGCCAGCAGCCGACAGCCACTCAATCAGCCCCAGCATTTT. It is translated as CASSRQPLNQPQHF.

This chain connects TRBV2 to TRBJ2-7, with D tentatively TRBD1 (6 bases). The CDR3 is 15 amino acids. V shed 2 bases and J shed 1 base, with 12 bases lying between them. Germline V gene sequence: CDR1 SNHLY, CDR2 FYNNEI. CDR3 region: CASSENRATSYEQYF. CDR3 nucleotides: TGTGCCAGCAGTGAAAACAGGGCGACATCCTACGAGCAGTACTTC.

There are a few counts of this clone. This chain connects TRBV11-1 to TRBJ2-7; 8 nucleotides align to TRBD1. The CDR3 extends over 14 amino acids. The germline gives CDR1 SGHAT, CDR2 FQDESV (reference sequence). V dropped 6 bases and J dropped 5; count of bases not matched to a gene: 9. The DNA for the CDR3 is TGTGCCAGCAGGCCCGCAGGGGGCGGGCACGAGCAGTACTTC. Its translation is CASRPAGGGHEQYF.

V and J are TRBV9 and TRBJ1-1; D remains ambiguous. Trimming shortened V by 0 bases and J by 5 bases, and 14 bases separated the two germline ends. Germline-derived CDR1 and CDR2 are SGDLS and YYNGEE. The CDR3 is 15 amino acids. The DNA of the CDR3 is TGTGCCAGCAGCGTAGTAAGAGGATTTACTACTGAAGCTTTCTTT. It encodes CASSVVRGFTTEAFF.